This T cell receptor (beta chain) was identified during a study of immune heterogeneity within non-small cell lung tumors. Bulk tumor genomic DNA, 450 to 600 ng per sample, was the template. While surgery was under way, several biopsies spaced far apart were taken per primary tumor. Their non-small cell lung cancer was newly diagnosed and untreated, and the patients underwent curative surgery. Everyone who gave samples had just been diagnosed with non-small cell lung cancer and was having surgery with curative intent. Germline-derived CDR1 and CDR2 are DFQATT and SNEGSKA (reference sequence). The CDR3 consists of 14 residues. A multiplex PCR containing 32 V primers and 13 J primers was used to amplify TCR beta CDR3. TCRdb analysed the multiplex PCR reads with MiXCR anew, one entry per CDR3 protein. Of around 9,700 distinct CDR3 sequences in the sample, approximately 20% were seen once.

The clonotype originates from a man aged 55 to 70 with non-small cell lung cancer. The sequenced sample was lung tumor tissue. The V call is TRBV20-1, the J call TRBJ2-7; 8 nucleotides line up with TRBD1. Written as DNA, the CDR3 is TGCACTGCCGACCAGGGGGCCCCTCCCTACGAGCAGTACTTC. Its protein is CTADQGAPPYEQYF.